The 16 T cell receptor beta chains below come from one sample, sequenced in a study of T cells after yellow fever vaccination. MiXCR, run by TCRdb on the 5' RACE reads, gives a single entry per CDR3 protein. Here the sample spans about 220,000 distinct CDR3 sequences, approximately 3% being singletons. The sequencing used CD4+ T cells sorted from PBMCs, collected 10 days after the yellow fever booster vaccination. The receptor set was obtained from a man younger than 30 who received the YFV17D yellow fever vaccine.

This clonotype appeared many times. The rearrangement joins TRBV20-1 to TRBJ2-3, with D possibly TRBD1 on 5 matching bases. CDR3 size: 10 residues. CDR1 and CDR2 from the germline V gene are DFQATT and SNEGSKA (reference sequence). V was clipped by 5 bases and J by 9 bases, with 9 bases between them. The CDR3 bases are TGCAGTGCTGCTCAGGGCACGCAGTATTTT. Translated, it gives CSAAQGTQYF.

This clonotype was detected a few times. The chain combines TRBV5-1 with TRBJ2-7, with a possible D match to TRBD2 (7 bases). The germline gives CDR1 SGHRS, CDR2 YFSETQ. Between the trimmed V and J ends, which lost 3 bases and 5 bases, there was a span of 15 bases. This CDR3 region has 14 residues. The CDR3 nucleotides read TGCGCCAGCAGCTCTCGGGGGGCAAGCGACGAGCAGTACTTC. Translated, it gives CASSSRGASDEQYF.

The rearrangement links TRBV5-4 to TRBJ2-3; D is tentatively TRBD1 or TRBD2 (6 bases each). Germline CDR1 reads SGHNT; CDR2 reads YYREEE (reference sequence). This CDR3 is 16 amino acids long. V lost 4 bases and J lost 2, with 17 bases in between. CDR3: CASSPVGGTLTDTQYF. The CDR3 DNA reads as TGTGCCAGCAGCCCGGTAGGGGGGACACTCACAGATACGCAGTATTTT.

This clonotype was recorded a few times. CDR3 residues: CASRLKRETQYF. The CDR3 DNA reads as TGTGCCAGCCGACTTAAGCGGGAGACCCAGTACTTC. V is TRBV7-9 and J is TRBJ2-5, with D maybe TRBD2 (5 bases). V lost 8 bases to trimming and J lost 5 bases, with 12 bases between them. The CDR3 length is 12 residues. CDR1 is SEHNR, CDR2 FQNEAQ, per germline (reference sequence).

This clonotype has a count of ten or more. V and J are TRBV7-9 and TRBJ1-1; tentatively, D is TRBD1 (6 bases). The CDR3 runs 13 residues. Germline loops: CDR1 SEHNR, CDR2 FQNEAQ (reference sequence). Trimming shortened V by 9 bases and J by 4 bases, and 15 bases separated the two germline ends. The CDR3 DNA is TGTGCCAGTATCAAGGGGGAGGCCACTGAAGCTTTCTTT. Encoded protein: CASIKGEATEAFF.

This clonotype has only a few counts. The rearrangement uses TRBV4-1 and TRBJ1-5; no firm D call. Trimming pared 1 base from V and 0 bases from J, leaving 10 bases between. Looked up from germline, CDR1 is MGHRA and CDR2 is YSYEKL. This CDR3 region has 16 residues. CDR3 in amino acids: CASSQVPNLSNQPQHF. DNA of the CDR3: TGCGCCAGCAGCCAAGTACCAAACCTTAGCAATCAGCCCCAGCATTTT.

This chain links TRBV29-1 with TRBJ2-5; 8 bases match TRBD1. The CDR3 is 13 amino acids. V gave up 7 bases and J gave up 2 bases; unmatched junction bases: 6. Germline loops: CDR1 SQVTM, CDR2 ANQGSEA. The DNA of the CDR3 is TGCAGCGGGACAGGGAACACTCAAGAGACCCAGTACTTC. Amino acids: CSGTGNTQETQYF.

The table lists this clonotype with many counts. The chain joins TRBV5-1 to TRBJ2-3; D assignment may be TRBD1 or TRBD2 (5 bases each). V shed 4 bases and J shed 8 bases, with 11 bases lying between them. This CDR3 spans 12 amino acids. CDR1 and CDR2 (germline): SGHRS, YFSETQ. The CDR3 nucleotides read TGCGCCAGCAGCCTCGCTGGGGGTACGCAGTATTTT. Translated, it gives CASSLAGGTQYF. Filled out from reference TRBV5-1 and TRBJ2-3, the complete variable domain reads KAGVTQTPRYLIKTRGQQVTLSCSPISGHRSVSWYQQTPGQGLQFLFEYFSETQRNKGNFPGRFSGRQFSNSRSEMNVSTLELGDSALYLCASSLAGGTQYFGPGTRLTVL.

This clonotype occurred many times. The CDR3 coding sequence is TGTGCCAGCAGCCCGGAGCGCTCCTACAATGAGCAGTTCTTC. This sequence encodes CASSPERSYNEQFF. The chain recombines TRBV7-3 with TRBJ2-1; D gene unclear. Germline V gene lookup returns CDR1 SGHTA and CDR2 FQGTGA. The CDR3 length is 14 residues. V dropped 5 bases and J dropped 0 bases, with 8 bases sitting between them.

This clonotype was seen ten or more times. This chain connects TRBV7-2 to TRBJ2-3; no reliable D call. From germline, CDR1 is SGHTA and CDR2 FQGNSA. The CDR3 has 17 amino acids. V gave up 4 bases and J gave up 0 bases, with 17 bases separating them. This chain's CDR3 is CASSSSRGVRSTDTQYF. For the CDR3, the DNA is TGTGCCAGCAGCTCATCACGTGGGGTCAGGAGCACAGATACGCAGTATTTT.

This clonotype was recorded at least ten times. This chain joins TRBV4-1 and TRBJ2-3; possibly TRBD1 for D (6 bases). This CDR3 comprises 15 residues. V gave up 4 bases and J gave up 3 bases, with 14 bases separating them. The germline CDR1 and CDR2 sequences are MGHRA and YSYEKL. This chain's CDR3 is CASSRIRGSTDTQYF. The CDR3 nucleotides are TGCGCCAGCAGCCGCATCAGGGGAAGTACAGATACGCAGTATTTT.

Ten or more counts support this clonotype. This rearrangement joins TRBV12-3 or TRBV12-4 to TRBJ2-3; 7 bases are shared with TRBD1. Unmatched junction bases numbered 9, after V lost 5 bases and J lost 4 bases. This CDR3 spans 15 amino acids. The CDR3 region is CASSPPGGRADTQYF. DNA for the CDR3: TGTGCCAGCAGTCCCCCAGGGGGTAGGGCAGATACGCAGTATTTT.

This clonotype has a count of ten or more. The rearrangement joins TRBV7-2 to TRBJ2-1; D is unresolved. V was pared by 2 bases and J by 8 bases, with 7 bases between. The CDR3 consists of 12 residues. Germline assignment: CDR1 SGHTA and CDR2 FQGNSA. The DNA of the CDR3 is TGTGCCAGCAGCTTAAGGTTTGATGAGCAGTTCTTC. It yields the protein CASSLRFDEQFF.

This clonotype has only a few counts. The CDR3 loop is CSARLLGGSTGELFF. CDR3 coding DNA: TGCAGTGCTAGGCTGTTAGGGGGAAGCACCGGGGAGCTGTTTTTT. V gene TRBV20-1 combines with J gene TRBJ2-2, with D tentatively TRBD1 (6 bases). Germline assignment: CDR1 DFQATT and CDR2 SNEGSKA (reference sequence). V lost 3 bases, J lost 4 bases, and 15 bases lay in between. The CDR3 extends over 15 amino acids.

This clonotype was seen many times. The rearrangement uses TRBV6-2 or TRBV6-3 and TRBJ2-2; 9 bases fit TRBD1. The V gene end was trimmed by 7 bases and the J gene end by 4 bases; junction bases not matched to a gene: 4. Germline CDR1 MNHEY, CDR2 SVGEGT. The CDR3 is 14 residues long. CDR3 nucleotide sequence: TGTGCCAGCACCCGGGGACAGGGCACCGGGGAGCTGTTTTTT. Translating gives CASTRGQGTGELFF.

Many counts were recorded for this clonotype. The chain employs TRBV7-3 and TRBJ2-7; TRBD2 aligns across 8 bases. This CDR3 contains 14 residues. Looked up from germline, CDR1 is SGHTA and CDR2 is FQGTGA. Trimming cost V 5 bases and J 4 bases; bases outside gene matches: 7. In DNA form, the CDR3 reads TGTGCCAGCAGCACCCTAGCGGGCCAATACGAGCAGTACGTC. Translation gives CASSTLAGQYEQYV.